The T cell receptor (beta chain) described here comes from a study of CD8+ T cells in alopecia areata. Overall study results and limits: Shared TCR sequences were less clear between patients than in mice, possibly partly from HLA diversity.

In each case, RNA was isolated and then reverse transcribed into cDNA as the sequencing template. Sequencing was performed with immunoSEQ multiplex PCR; in TCRdb, only in-frame clones are kept and a portion is missing. Counted here are roughly 280,000 clones, over 45% occurring once; the ten biggest clones make up about 0.89%. As to treatment: oral pan-JAK inhibitor, 5-10 mg twice daily. V shed 6 bases and J shed 3 bases, with 7 bases lying between them. CDR1 and CDR2 from the germline V gene are SQVTM and ANQGSEA. There are 11 residues in the CDR3. This clone came up a few times. The antigen remains unidentified.

V and J are TRBV29-1 and TRBJ2-3; D unresolved. The receptor was isolated from a human donor with alopecia areata. The starting material was CD4+ T cells sorted from blood, obtained between weeks 51 and 54, from a patient treated with tofacitinib. The CDR3 sequence is CSVLTTDTQYF. The DNA of the CDR3 is TGCAGCGTCCTCACAACAGATACGCAGTATTTT.